These 12 T cell receptor beta chains came from one sample sequenced in a study of cytomegalovirus exposure and HLA in healthy donors. The repertoire was sequenced with immunoSEQ multiplex PCR; TCRdb's copy has only in-frame clones and lacks some. The table shows fewer than 250,000 clones, with about 83% occurring only once. The sequencing input was PBMCs. These receptors all stem from a woman aged 18 to 35 in good health and CMV-seronegative.

The chain is built from TRBV18 and TRBJ1-1; no definite D call. Germline CDR1 reads KGHSH; CDR2 reads LQKENI. This CDR3 contains 15 residues. The germline V and J ends were trimmed by 2 bases and 0 bases, with 10 bases remaining between them. Here the CDR3 reads CASSPGGRMNTEAFF. The CDR3, as DNA: TGTGCCAGCTCACCAGGAGGCAGGATGAACACTGAAGCTTTCTTT.

The chain combines TRBV18 with TRBJ1-1; D gene uncertain. Germline V gene sequence: CDR1 KGHSH, CDR2 LQKENI. The CDR3 has 15 amino acids. V was cut by 3 bases and J by 0 bases, with 11 bases left in between. The CDR3 DNA reads as TGTGCCAGCTCACCGACACAGAGAATGAACACTGAAGCTTTCTTT. Residues: CASSPTQRMNTEAFF.

The V gene is TRBV4-1, the J gene TRBJ1-2; TRBD1 might be the D (5 bases). This CDR3 is 17 amino acids long. Trimming pared 1 base from V and 4 bases from J, leaving 19 bases between. CDR1 MGHRA and CDR2 YSYEKL come from the germline V gene. DNA of the CDR3: TGCGCCAGCAGCCAAGGGAATGGAGGGAAGACAGCCTATGGCTACACCTTC. The encoded protein is CASSQGNGGKTAYGYTF.

This rearrangement joins TRBV9 to TRBJ2-1; 10 nucleotides align to TRBD2. With V trimmed by 3 bases and J by 6 bases, 6 bases remained unmatched. This CDR3 contains 15 residues. Germline V gene data show CDR1 as SGDLS and CDR2 as YYNGEE. CDR3 DNA: TGTGCCAGCAGCGCTAGCGGGAGTAGTACCAATGAGCAGTTCTTC. This codes for CASSASGSSTNEQFF. The whole variable domain, filled in from reference TRBV9 and TRBJ2-1, reads DSGVTQTPKHLITATGQRVTLRCSPRSGDLSVYWYQQSLDQGLQFLIQYYNGEERAKGNILERFSAQQFPDLHSELNLSSLELGDSALYFCASSASGSSTNEQFFGPGTRLTVL.

The chain is built from TRBV19 and TRBJ1-6; D might be TRBD1 (6 bases). This CDR3 is built from 15 residues. Trimming cost V 3 bases and J 6 bases, with 12 bases left between them. The germline gives CDR1 LNHDA, CDR2 SQIVND (reference sequence). This chain's CDR3 is CASSILDSPNSPLHF. The DNA for the CDR3 is TGTGCCAGTAGTATTTTGGACAGCCCTAATTCACCCCTCCACTTT.

V usage is TRBV5-1 and J usage is TRBJ1-3; 7 positions match TRBD1. The CDR3 contains 16 residues. Germline V lookup: CDR1 SGHRS, CDR2 YFSETQ. Germline trimming cut 2 bases from V and 0 bases from J; bases unmatched to any gene: 5. The CDR3 here is CASSFTGTDSGNTIYF. CDR3 nucleotide sequence: TGCGCCAGCAGCTTCACTGGGACAGACTCTGGAAACACCATATATTTT.

The chain is built from TRBV9 and TRBJ2-7; 13 bases fit TRBD2. J gave up 0 bases and V 4 bases, and 7 bases lay outside the gene matches. The CDR3 length is 17 residues. The V gene's germline CDR1 is SGDLS and CDR2 YYNGEE. The CDR3 bases are TGTGCCAGCAGCTCGACTAGCGGGAGGTCCCGCTCCTACGAGCAGTACTTC. Translating it yields CASSSTSGRSRSYEQYF.

The J gene is TRBJ1-2, the V gene TRBV6-5; 8 positions match TRBD1. The junction had 5 bases not matched to a gene; V was cut back by 2 bases and J by 3 bases. Germline CDR1 MNHEY, CDR2 SVGAGI. The CDR3 runs 15 residues. Written as DNA, the CDR3 is TGTGCCAGCAGTTACAGTGACAGGGGATACTATGGCTACACCTTC. Its protein product is CASSYSDRGYYGYTF.

The chain joins TRBV13 to TRBJ2-3; D may be TRBD1 (6 bases). Germline values: CDR1 PRHDT, CDR2 FYEKMQ (reference sequence). V shed 10 bases and J shed 6 bases, with 17 bases lying between them. This CDR3 contains 13 residues. In nucleotides, the CDR3 is TGTGCCACCCACCGGGCTAGGGGGGATACGCAGTATTTT. This codes for CATHRARGDTQYF.

The chain couples TRBV5-1 to TRBJ2-3, with 10 bases matching TRBD2. Trimming took 3 bases from V and 0 from J; bases not matched to a gene: 7. This CDR3 is built from 17 residues. Germline assignment: CDR1 SGHRS and CDR2 YFSETQ. The CDR3 is CASSSLLAGISTDTQYF. CDR3 coding DNA: TGCGCCAGCAGCTCTTTACTAGCGGGGATTAGCACAGATACGCAGTATTTT.

This sequence joins TRBV7-9 and TRBJ2-7; TRBD2 aligns across 7 bases. CDR3 length: 13 residues. The V segment lost 5 bases and the J segment 3 bases; nucleotides outside the gene matches: 4. Germline lookup yields CDR1 SEHNR and CDR2 FQNEAQ (reference sequence). DNA for the CDR3: TGTGCCAGCAGCCCTGGGGGGGGCTACGAGCAGTACTTC. Encoded protein: CASSPGGGYEQYF.

The chain links TRBV19 to TRBJ1-2, with D perhaps TRBD1 (5 bases). CDR3 length: 13 amino acids. V lost 4 bases to trimming and J lost 2 bases, with 8 bases between them. Looked up from germline, CDR1 is LNHDA and CDR2 is SQIVND (reference sequence). This chain's CDR3 is CASSRAGNYGYTF. The CDR3 DNA sequence: TGTGCCAGTAGTAGGGCAGGGAACTATGGCTACACCTTC.